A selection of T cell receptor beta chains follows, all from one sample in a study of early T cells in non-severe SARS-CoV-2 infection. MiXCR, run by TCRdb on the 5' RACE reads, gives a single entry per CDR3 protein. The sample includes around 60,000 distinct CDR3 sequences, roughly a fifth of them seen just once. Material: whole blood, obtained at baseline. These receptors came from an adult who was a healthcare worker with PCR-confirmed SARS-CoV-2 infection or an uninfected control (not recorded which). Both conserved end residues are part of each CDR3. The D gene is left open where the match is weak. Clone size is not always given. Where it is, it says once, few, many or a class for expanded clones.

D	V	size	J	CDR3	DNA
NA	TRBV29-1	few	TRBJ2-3	CSVETGDATDTQYF	TGCAGCGTTGAGACGGGGGACGCCACAGATACGCAGTATTTT
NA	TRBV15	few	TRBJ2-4	CATSRAKAKNIQYF	TGTGCCACCAGCAGAGCGAAAGCCAAAAACATTCAGTACTTC
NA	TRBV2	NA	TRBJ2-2	CASRSTSSGAGELFF	TGTGCCAGCAGATCAACTAGCTCCGGGGCCGGGGAGCTGTTTTTT
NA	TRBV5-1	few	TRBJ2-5	CASSLDPSETQYF	TGCGCCAGCAGCTTGGACCCTTCGGAGACCCAGTACTTC
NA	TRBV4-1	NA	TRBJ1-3	CASSQAGTGNTIYF	TGCGCCAGCAGCCAAGCGGGTACGGGAAACACCATATATTTT
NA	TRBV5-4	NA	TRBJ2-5	CASSVVRETQYF	TGTGCCAGCAGCGTAGTGAGGGAGACCCAGTACTTC
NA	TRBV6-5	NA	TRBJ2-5	CASTPQGLYGETQYF	TGTGCCAGCACTCCCCAGGGTCTCTATGGGGAGACCCAGTACTTC
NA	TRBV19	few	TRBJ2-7	CASSTGAPYEQYF	TGTGCCAGTAGTACAGGGGCCCCCTACGAGCAGTACTTC
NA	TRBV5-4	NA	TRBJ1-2	CASSFGRGEGGYTF	TGTGCCAGCAGCTTCGGCAGGGGAGAAGGTGGCTACACCTTC
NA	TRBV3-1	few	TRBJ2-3	CASSQDPASTDTQYF	TGTGCCAGCAGCCAAGATCCAGCTAGCACAGATACGCAGTATTTT
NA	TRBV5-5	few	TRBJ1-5	CASSLRVLGNQPQHF	TGTGCCAGCAGCTTGAGGGTGTTGGGAAATCAGCCCCAGCATTTT
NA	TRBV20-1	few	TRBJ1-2	CSARGGPDYYGYTF	TGCAGTGCTAGAGGGGGTCCAGATTATTATGGCTACACCTTC
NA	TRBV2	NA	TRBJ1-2	CASRPTLAGGYTF	TGTGCCAGCAGACCTACCCTTGCGGGAGGCTACACCTTC
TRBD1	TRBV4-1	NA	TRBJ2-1	CASSPDRGSYNEQFF	TGCGCCAGCAGCCCCGACAGGGGCTCCTACAATGAGCAGTTCTTC
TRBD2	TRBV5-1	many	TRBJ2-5	CASSTLGSGGKQETQYF	TGCGCCAGCAGCACTTTGGGTAGCGGGGGGAAACAAGAGACCCAGTACTTC
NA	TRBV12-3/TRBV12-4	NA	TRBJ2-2	CASTRGWGGELFF	TGTGCCAGCACTCGCGGTTGGGGCGGGGAGCTGTTTTTT
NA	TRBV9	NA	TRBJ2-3	CASSTNGADTQYF	TGTGCCAGCAGTACAAACGGAGCAGATACGCAGTATTTT
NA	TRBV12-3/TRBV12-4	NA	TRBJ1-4	CASGLLSGKLFF	TGTGCCTCCGGGCTCCTATCTGGAAAACTGTTTTTT
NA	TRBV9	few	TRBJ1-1	CASSVGDGTEAFF	TGTGCCAGCAGCGTAGGGGACGGCACTGAAGCTTTCTTT
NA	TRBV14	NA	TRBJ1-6	CASIGRSPLHF	TGTGCCAGCATTGGACGCTCACCCCTCCATTTT
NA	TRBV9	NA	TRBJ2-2	CASSESRRELFF	TGTGCCAGCAGCGAAAGTAGGCGGGAGCTGTTTTTT
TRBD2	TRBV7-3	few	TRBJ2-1	CASSLLAGGYNEQFF	TGTGCCAGCAGCTTACTAGCGGGGGGTTACAATGAGCAGTTCTTC
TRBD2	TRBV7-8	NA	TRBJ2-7	CASSFSAGAYEQYF	TGTGCCAGCAGCTTTAGTGCGGGGGCCTACGAGCAGTACTTC
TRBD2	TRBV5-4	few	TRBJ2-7	CASSSNPGGYEQYF	TGTGCCAGCAGCTCAAACCCCGGGGGGTACGAGCAGTACTTC
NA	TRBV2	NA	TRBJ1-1	CASSEALGGNTEAFF	TGTGCCAGCAGTGAAGCGCTTGGGGGGAACACTGAAGCTTTCTTT
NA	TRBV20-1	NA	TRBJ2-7	CSAPEGQGSSYEQYF	TGCAGTGCTCCCGAGGGGCAGGGTAGCTCCTACGAGCAGTACTTC